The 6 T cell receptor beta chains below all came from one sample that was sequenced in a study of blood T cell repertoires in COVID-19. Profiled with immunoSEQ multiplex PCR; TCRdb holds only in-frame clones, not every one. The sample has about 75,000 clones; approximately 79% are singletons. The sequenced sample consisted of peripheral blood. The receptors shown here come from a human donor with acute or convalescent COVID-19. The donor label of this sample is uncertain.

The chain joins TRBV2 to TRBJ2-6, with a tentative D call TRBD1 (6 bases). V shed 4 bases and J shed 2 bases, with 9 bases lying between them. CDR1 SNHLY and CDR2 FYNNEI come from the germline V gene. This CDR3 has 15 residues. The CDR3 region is CASSGQVAGANVLTF. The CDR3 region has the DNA TGTGCCAGCAGTGGACAGGTAGCTGGGGCCAACGTCCTGACTTTC.

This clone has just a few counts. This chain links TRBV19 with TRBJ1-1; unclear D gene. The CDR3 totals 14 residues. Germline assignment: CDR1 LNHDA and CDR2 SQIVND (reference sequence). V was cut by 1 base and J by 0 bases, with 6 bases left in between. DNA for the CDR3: TGTGCCAGTAGTATAGGGCGGGTGAACACTGAAGCTTTCTTT. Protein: CASSIGRVNTEAFF.

The CDR3 is CASSLMGREETQYF. The CDR3 DNA reads as TGCGCCAGCAGCTTGATGGGGAGGGAGGAGACCCAGTACTTC. The chain combines TRBV5-1 with TRBJ2-5; 7 bases are shared with TRBD2. CDR1 SGHRS and CDR2 YFSETQ come from the germline V gene. The CDR3 contains 14 residues. V gave up 1 base and J gave up 5 bases; unmatched junction bases: 5.

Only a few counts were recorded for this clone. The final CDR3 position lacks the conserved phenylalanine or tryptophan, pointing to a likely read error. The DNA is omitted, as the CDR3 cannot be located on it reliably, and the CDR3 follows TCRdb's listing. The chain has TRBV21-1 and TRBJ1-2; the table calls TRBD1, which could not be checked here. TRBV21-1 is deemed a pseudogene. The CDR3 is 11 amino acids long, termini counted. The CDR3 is CASSNGGSRRV.

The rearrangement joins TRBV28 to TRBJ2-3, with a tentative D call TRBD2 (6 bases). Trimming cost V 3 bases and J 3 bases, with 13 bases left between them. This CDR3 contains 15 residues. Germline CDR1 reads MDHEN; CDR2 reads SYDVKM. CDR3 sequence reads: CASSLRGGGTDTQYF. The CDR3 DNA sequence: TGTGCCAGCAGTTTGCGGGGTGGAGGGACAGATACGCAGTATTTT.

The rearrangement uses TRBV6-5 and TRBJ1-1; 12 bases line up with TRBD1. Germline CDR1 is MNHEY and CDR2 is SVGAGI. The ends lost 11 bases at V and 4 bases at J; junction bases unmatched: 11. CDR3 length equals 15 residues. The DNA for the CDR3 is TGTGCCTGCCGGGGCCTGGGACAGGGGGCCACTGAAGCTTTCTTT. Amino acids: CACRGLGQGATEAFF.